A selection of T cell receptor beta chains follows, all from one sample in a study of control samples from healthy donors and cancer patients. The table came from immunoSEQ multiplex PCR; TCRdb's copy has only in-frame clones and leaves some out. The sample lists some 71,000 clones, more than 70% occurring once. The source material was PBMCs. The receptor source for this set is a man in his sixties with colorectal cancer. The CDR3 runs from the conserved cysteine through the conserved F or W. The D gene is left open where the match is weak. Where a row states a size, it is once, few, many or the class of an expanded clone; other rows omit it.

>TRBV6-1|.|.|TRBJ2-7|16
TGTGCCAGCAGTGAAGCCCGTGGAACACCAACCTACGAGCAGTACTTC
CASSEARGTPTYEQYF
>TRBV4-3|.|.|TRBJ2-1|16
TGCGCCAGCAGCCAAGAAGGTGGCCGTAGTTACAATGAGCAGTTCTTC
CASSQEGGRSYNEQFF
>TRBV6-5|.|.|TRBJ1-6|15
TGTGCCAGCAGTTACCGGCAGAGCTATAATTCACCCCTCCACTTT
CASSYRQSYNSPLHF
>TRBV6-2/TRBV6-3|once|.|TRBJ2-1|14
TGTGCCAGCAGTTACGGCGGTTATAACAATGAGCAGTTCTTC
CASSYGGYNNEQFF
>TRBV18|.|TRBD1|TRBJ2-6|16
TGTGCCAGCTCACCGGACAGGTACTCTGGGGCCAACGTCCTGACTTTC
CASSPDRYSGANVLTF
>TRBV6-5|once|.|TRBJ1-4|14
TGTGCCAGCAGTCCCGACAGGTGGGGTGAAAAACTGTTTTTT
CASSPDRWGEKLFF
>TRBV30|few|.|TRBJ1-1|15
TGTGCCTGGAGTGTATCGGACCTGCTGAACACTGAAGCTTTCTTT
CAWSVSDLLNTEAFF
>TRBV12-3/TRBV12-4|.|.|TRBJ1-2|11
TGTGCCAGCAGTTTATATCCTGGCTACACCTTC
CASSLYPGYTF
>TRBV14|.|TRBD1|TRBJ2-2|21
TGTGCCAGCAGCCAGACCTGGAGGACAGGGGGCCCTGACCAGAACACCGGGGAGCTGTTTTTT
CASSQTWRTGGPDQNTGELFF
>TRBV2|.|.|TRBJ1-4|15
TGTGCCAGCAGTGAATTAGGTCAGACGAATGAAAAACTGTTTTTT
CASSELGQTNEKLFF
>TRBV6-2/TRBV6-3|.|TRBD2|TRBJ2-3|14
TGTGCCAGCAGTTACTCGGCTAGCGGGGGTACGCAGTATTTT
CASSYSASGGTQYF
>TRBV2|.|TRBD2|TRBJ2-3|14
TGTGCCAGCTTGGGACTAGCGGGCACAGATACGCAGTATTTT
CASLGLAGTDTQYF
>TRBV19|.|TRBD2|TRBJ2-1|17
TGTGCCACCAAAGGATTAGCGGGGGGGAACTACTACAATGAGCAGTTCTTC
CATKGLAGGNYYNEQFF
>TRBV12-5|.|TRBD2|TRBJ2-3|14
TGTGCTAGTGGCCGTAGCGGGGGGACAGATACGCAGTATTTT
CASGRSGGTDTQYF
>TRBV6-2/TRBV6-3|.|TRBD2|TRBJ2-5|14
TGTGCCAGCAGCCCTAGACTAGCGGGGGGACCTTTGTACTTC
CASSPRLAGGPLYF
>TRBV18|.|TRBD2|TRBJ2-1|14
TGTGCCAGCTCACCCGTAGGGAGGGGCGATGAGCAGTTCTTC
CASSPVGRGDEQFF
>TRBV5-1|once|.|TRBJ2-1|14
TGCGCCAGCAGCTCCGGGGAACTACACAATGAGCAGTTCTTC
CASSSGELHNEQFF
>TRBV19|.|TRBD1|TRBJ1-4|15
TGTGCCAGTAGGAACACCGGGACAGTTAATGAAAAACTGTTTTTT
CASRNTGTVNEKLFF
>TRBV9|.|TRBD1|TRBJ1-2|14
TGTGCCAGCAGCAGCATGACAGGGGATGCTGGCTACACCTTC
CASSSMTGDAGYTF
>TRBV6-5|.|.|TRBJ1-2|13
TGTGCCAGCAGCCCAGGAGGAAACTATGGCTACACCTTC
CASSPGGNYGYTF
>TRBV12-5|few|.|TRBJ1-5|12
TGTGCTAGTGGTTTGCTTTTGGGGCCCCAGCATTTT
CASGLLLGPQHF
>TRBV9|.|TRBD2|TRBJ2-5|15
TGTGCCAGCAGCGCGCGGGGGGTTCGAAAAGAGACCCAGTACTTC
CASSARGVRKETQYF
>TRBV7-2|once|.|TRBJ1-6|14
TGTGCCAGCAGCTTAGTGGGGGGTAATTCACCCCTCCACTTT
CASSLVGGNSPLHF
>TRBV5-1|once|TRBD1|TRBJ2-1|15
TGCGCCAGCAGCAGGGGACAGGGGAATTACAATGAGCAGTTCTTC
CASSRGQGNYNEQFF
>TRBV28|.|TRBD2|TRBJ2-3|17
TGTGCCAGCAGTCCAAGGGGCCTAGCGGGGGACACAGATACGCAGTATTTT
CASSPRGLAGDTDTQYF
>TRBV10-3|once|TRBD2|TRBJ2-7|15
TGTGCCATCAGGAATAGCGGGGGCCCATCCTACGAGCAGTACTTC
CAIRNSGGPSYEQYF
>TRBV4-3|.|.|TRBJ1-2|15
TGCGCCAGCAGCCAAGACCCGGGAAGTGTCTATGGCTACACCTTC
CASSQDPGSVYGYTF
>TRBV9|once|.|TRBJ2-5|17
TGTGCCAGCAGCGTAGGTCTAGGGGGGTATACCCAAGAGACCCAGTACTTC
CASSVGLGGYTQETQYF
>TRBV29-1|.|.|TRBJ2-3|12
TGCAGCGTTATCAGTACCACAGATACGCAGTATTTT
CSVISTTDTQYF
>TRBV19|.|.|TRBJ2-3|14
TGTGCCACCCAGCAGGGGCCCAGCACAGATACGCAGTATTTT
CATQQGPSTDTQYF
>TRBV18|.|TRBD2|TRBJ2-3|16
TGTGCCAGCTCATTCGCACTAGCGGGGGGGCCAGATACGCAGTATTTT
CASSFALAGGPDTQYF
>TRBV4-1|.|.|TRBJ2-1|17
TGCGCCAGCAGCCAAGAGAGGACGGTGAGCTCCTACAATGAGCAGTTCTTC
CASSQERTVSSYNEQFF
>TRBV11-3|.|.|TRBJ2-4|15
TGTGCCAGCAGCTTGAGTAGGGAAGCCAAAAACATTCAGTACTTC
CASSLSREAKNIQYF
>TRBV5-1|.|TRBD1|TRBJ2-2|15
TGCGCCAGCAGCTTGGTGACAGGGTACACCGGGGAGCTGTTTTTT
CASSLVTGYTGELFF
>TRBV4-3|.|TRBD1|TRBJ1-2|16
TGCGCCAGCAGCCAAGACCGCACGACAGGGCTCTATGGCTACACCTTC
CASSQDRTTGLYGYTF
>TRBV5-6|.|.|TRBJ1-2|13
TGTGCCAGCAGCTTGCGGGAAGGAGGGGGCTACACCTTC
CASSLREGGGYTF
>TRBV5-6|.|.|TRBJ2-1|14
TGTGCCAGCAGCTTGGGAGGGGCGGCAGTTGAGCAGTTCTTC
CASSLGGAAVEQFF
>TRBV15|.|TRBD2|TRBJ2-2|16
TGTGCCACCAGCAGAGAAACGGGACTATGGACCGGGGAGCTGTTTTTT
CATSRETGLWTGELFF